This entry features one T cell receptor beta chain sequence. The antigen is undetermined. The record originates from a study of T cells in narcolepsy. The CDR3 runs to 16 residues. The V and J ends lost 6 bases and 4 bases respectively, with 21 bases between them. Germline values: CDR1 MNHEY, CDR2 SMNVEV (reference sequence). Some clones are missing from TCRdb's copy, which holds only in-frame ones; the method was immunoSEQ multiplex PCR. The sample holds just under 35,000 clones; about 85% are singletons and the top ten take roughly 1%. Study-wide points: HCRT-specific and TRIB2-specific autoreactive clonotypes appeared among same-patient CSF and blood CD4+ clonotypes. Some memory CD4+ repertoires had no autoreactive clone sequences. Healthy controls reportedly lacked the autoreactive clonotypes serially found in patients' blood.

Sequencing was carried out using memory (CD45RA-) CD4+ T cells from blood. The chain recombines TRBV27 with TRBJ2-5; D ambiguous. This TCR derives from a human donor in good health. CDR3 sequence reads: CASRSLPGRRAETQYF. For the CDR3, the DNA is TGTGCCAGCAGGAGTCTGCCCGGGCGGCGTGCAGAGACCCAGTACTTC.